This passage covers 32 T cell receptor beta chains from one sample sequenced in a study of T cells expressing NK-cell markers. TCRdb re-called the 5' RACE reads; every CDR3 protein appears as one record, without DNA. Its table lists over 250,000 distinct CDR3 sequences. Material: blood T cells: a sorted CD56 or NKG2C T cell subset, CD4+ or CD8+ T cells, or bulk PBMC T cells (not recorded which). The receptors stem from a woman aged 18 to 75 in good health.

V gene TRBV12-3 or TRBV12-4 combines with J gene TRBJ2-2; TCRdb calls TRBD2, which cannot be checked without DNA. This CDR3 contains 16 residues. CDR3 amino acids: CASSQGLAGATGELFF.

The chain employs TRBV7-2 and TRBJ1-3. There are 14 residues in the CDR3. The germline CDR1 and CDR2 sequences are SGHTA and FQGNSA. CDR3 residues: CASSPGNSGNTIYF.

The V call is TRBV5-1, the J call TRBJ2-3; as DNA is missing, the TRBD1 call by TCRdb cannot be tested. Germline V lookup: CDR1 SGHRS, CDR2 YFSETQ. The CDR3 sequence is 13 residues long. CDR3 loop: CASSLWAGDTQYF.

The chain is built from TRBV6-5 and TRBJ2-2; without DNA, the TCRdb call of TRBD1 cannot be checked. This CDR3 has 15 residues. The germline gives CDR1 MNHEY, CDR2 SVGAGI. The CDR3 reads CASSYNGGADGELFF.

The CDR3 spells CASSATHTGELFF. The V and J genes are TRBV6-1 and TRBJ2-2. This CDR3 has 13 residues. CDR1 is MNHNS, CDR2 SASEGT, per germline.

V gene TRBV4-2 combines with J gene TRBJ2-3; the TCRdb call, TRBD1, lacks DNA for checking. The CDR3 runs 15 residues. Per the germline V gene, CDR1 is LGHNA and CDR2 is YNFKEQ. CDR3 loop: CASSQVGGGTDTQYF.

The chain couples TRBV19 to TRBJ1-5; TCRdb names TRBD1, which stays unverified in the absence of DNA. The CDR3 contains 16 residues. The germline V gene has CDR1 LNHDA and CDR2 SQIVND (reference sequence). The CDR3 protein is CASSQPTGGGNQPQHF.

The chain combines TRBV6-5 with TRBJ1-6. This CDR3 comprises 14 residues. Per the germline V gene, CDR1 is MNHEY and CDR2 is SVGAGI. The CDR3 here is CASSYSRDNSPLHF.

The rearrangement links TRBV12-3 or TRBV12-4 to TRBJ1-1; the TCRdb D gene call, TRBD1, has no DNA to confirm it. This CDR3 has 18 residues. The CDR3 loop is CASSYIITTTDRDTEAFF.

The chain combines TRBV11-2 with TRBJ2-2. This CDR3 has 16 residues. CDR1 SGHAT and CDR2 FQNNGV come from the germline V gene. CDR3 sequence reads: CASSSIRGGNTGELFF.

The chain recombines TRBV12-3 or TRBV12-4 with TRBJ1-2; checking the TCRdb D call of TRBD1 is not possible without DNA. The length of the CDR3 is 12 residues. The CDR3 spells CASNTGNRGYTF.

The rearrangement uses TRBV7-9 and TRBJ2-4; the D gene TCRdb calls, TRBD1, cannot be checked with no DNA. This CDR3 spans 15 amino acids. From germline, CDR1 is SEHNR and CDR2 FQNEAQ (reference sequence). The CDR3 sequence is CASSPPFRGGNIQYF. The full variable domain, in which reference TRBV7-9 and TRBJ2-4 provide the parts outside the CDR3, is DTGVSQNPRHKITKRGQNVTFRCDPISEHNRLYWYRQTLGQGPEFLTYFQNEAQLEKSRLLSDRFSAERPKGSFSTLEIQRTEQGDSAMYLCASSPPFRGGNIQYFGAGTRLSVL.

The chain carries TRBV29-1 and TRBJ1-6; TCRdb calls TRBD1, which cannot be checked without DNA. CDR3 size: 15 residues. Looked up from germline, CDR1 is SQVTM and CDR2 is ANQGSEA. CDR3 residues: CSVATGTGENSPLHF.

CDR3 loop: CASSLAVYEQYF. The rearrangement links TRBV12-3 or TRBV12-4 to TRBJ2-7. CDR3 size: 12 residues.

The rearrangement uses TRBV6-1 and TRBJ2-7; the D call of TRBD2 rests on TCRdb alone, since no DNA is present to check it. Germline assignment: CDR1 MNHNS and CDR2 SASEGT. There are 15 residues in the CDR3. This CDR3 is CASSEGRWQPYEQYF.

The rearrangement uses TRBV5-1 and TRBJ2-3; TCRdb reports TRBD2, a call that lacks DNA to check it against. The germline V gene has CDR1 SGHRS and CDR2 YFSETQ. This CDR3 is 12 amino acids long. CDR3 residues: CASSRGGDTQYF.

The V call is TRBV20-1, the J call TRBJ1-5; the D call from TCRdb, TRBD1, cannot be confirmed without DNA. CDR1 is DFQATT, CDR2 SNEGSKA, per germline (reference sequence). The CDR3 totals 15 residues. The CDR3 loop is CSARDEAGWGQPQHF.

The chain couples TRBV5-1 to TRBJ2-3; TCRdb gives TRBD1 as the D gene, but with no DNA this cannot be confirmed. Per germline, CDR1 SGHRS and CDR2 YFSETQ. This CDR3 comprises 16 residues. CDR3 region: CASSLGDRAGTDTQYF.

The chain uses TRBV29-1 and TRBJ2-3; with no DNA, the TCRdb D assignment of TRBD2 cannot be verified. Germline V gives CDR1 SQVTM, CDR2 ANQGSEA. This CDR3 region has 13 residues. CDR3 region: CSAGGRLTDTQYF.

The genes are TRBV24-1 and TRBJ1-5. The CDR3 spans 15 residues. Germline loops: CDR1 KGHDR, CDR2 SFDVKD. The CDR3 reads CATSDSGTLEKPQHF.

This chain links TRBV20-1 with TRBJ2-1; checking the TCRdb D call of TRBD2 is not possible without DNA. Germline V gene lookup returns CDR1 DFQATT and CDR2 SNEGSKA (reference sequence). This CDR3 is 16 amino acids long. This CDR3 is CSAFSHSGIAYNEQFF.

This chain joins TRBV29-1 and TRBJ2-5; TCRdb returns TRBD1, unconfirmable since there is no DNA. CDR1 and CDR2 from the germline V gene are SQVTM and ANQGSEA. There are 14 residues in the CDR3. CDR3 in amino acids: CSVLQGGGGETQYF. Complete variable domain (other parts from reference TRBV29-1 and TRBJ2-5): SAVISQKPSRDICQRGTSLTIQCQVDSQVTMMFWYRQQPGQSLTLIATANQGSEATYESGFVIDKFPISRPNLTFSTLTVSNMSPEDSSIYLCSVLQGGGGETQYFGPGTRLLVL.

V usage is TRBV3-1 and J usage is TRBJ2-1. CDR3 length equals 12 residues. Germline lookup yields CDR1 LGHDT and CDR2 YNNKEL (reference sequence). CDR3 region: CASIKYPLLQFF.

The V gene is TRBV6-5, the J gene TRBJ2-5. CDR3 size: 11 residues. Germline V gene sequence: CDR1 MNHEY, CDR2 SVGAGI. The CDR3 protein is CASSVSETQYF.

V usage is TRBV3-1 and J usage is TRBJ1-6; the TCRdb call, TRBD1, lacks DNA for checking. The CDR3 runs to 14 residues. The germline V gene has CDR1 LGHDT and CDR2 YNNKEL (reference sequence). The CDR3 reads CASSPSTGNSPLHF.

The V call is TRBV10-2, the J call TRBJ2-3; TCRdb proposes TRBD2, but this gene call is untestable without DNA. CDR3 length: 14 amino acids. Germline V gene lookup returns CDR1 WSHSY and CDR2 SAAADI. The CDR3 sequence is CASSDGGGADTQYF.

V gene TRBV12-3 or TRBV12-4 combines with J gene TRBJ1-5; TCRdb names TRBD1, which stays unverified in the absence of DNA. This CDR3 contains 12 residues. The CDR3 spells CASSLGGGPQHF.

The V and J genes are TRBV7-2 and TRBJ2-3; TCRdb calls TRBD2, which cannot be checked without DNA. The length of the CDR3 is 13 residues. Germline assignment: CDR1 SGHTA and CDR2 FQGNSA. CDR3: CASSAGAPDTQYF. The variable domain in full, completed from reference TRBV7-2 and TRBJ2-3, reads GAGVSQSPSNKVTEKGKDVELRCDPISGHTALYWYRQSLGQGLEFLIYFQGNSAPDKSGLPSDRFSAERTGGSVSTLTIQRTQQEDSAVYLCASSAGAPDTQYFGPGTRLTVL.

The V call is TRBV7-2, the J call TRBJ2-5. There are 11 residues in the CDR3. Per the germline V gene, CDR1 is SGHTA and CDR2 is FQGNSA. CDR3 in amino acids: CASSLYETQYF.

This chain links TRBV7-9 with TRBJ2-3; TCRdb outputs TRBD2, but without DNA this stays unchecked. There are 17 residues in the CDR3. Germline lookup yields CDR1 SEHNR and CDR2 FQNEAQ (reference sequence). CDR3 sequence: CASSLSSTSTRTDTQYF. Looking up the rest from reference TRBV7-9 and TRBJ2-3 gives the full variable domain: DTGVSQNPRHKITKRGQNVTFRCDPISEHNRLYWYRQTLGQGPEFLTYFQNEAQLEKSRLLSDRFSAERPKGSFSTLEIQRTEQGDSAMYLCASSLSSTSTRTDTQYFGPGTRLTVL.

The J gene is TRBJ2-1, the V gene TRBV6-1; TCRdb outputs TRBD2, but without DNA this stays unchecked. This CDR3 region has 15 residues. Germline V gene data show CDR1 as MNHNS and CDR2 as SASEGT. CDR3 amino acids: CASRLGLAGPNEQFF.

This CDR3 is CSASVGPYTDTQYF. The chain links TRBV20-1 to TRBJ2-3; TCRdb picks TRBD2, but there is no DNA to check that call. Germline CDR1 and CDR2: DFQATT and SNEGSKA (reference sequence). This CDR3 is 14 amino acids long.